Detailed here is one T cell receptor (beta chain). Other DNA sequences in the sample encode the same CDR3. V lost 0 bases, J lost 4 bases, and 10 bases lay in between. The germline V gene encodes CDR1 SGHRS and CDR2 YFSETQ. This CDR3 is 14 amino acids long. This sample was taken from a study of control samples from healthy donors and cancer patients. Libraries were prepared by immunoSEQ multiplex PCR; TCRdb keeps only in-frame clonotypes and omits some of them. The sample comprises roughly 190,000 clones, 91% of which are singletons, and about 1.7% rests with the top ten. The TCR sequence derives from a young man in good health. Sequencing input: blood. The chain has TRBV5-1 and TRBJ1-1; D perhaps matches TRBD1 (6 bases). The CDR3 DNA follows: TGCGCCAGCAGCTTGGCGGGAGGGGGCACTGAAGCTTTCTTT. Amino acids: CASSLAGGGTEAFF.